This T cell receptor (beta chain) was captured in a study of blood T cell repertoires in COVID-19. TCRdb's table, derived via immunoSEQ multiplex PCR, lists solely in-frame clones and lacks some. The data contain approximately 260,000 clones, around 88% of them singletons. CDR3 size: 12 residues. V lost 2 bases and J lost 9, with 8 bases in between. Germline-derived CDR1 and CDR2 are KGHSH and LQKENI. The sequenced sample was PBMCs or T cells enriched from blood (not recorded which). The chain carries TRBV18 and TRBJ2-1, with D uncertain. This TCR was sampled from a woman aged 40 to 49 with acute COVID-19. CDR3 protein: CASSPAEGEQFF. The CDR3 nucleotides read TGTGCCAGCTCACCAGCGGAAGGTGAGCAGTTCTTC.